This TCR beta chain was sequenced during a study of cytomegalovirus exposure and HLA in healthy donors. Background on the study: The roughly 120 validation repertoires, a later analysis reported, used the same platform as the roughly 660 repertoires from the first cohort. Findings and limits, study-wide: Researchers counted around 180 TCR beta chains as cytomegalovirus-associated. Most observed TCR sequences were rare, whereas some public TCRs were detected in many donors.

This clone has a single count. Its antigen is undetermined. Here immunoSEQ multiplex PCR was the method, and the copy in TCRdb shows in-frame clones only, minus some. The table has 130,000 or so clones, 85% to 90% seen once; the top ten hold about 8.2%. The sequencing sample was made of PBMCs. The sequence derives from a woman between 18 and 29 years old in good health and CMV-seropositive.

CDR3 residues: CASSVAGTSYYEQYF. The CDR3 DNA is TGTGCCAGCAGCGTAGCGGGGACTTCCTATTACGAGCAGTACTTC. The V call is TRBV9, the J call TRBJ2-7, with TRBD2 as a possible D gene (6 bases). The CDR3 contains 15 residues. Germline V gene lookup returns CDR1 SGDLS and CDR2 YYNGEE. The V gene lost 0 bases and the J gene lost 4 bases, with 14 bases spanning the gap.